Each of the 2 T cell receptor beta chains below was sequenced from the same sample in a study of blood T cell repertoires in COVID-19. The table came from immunoSEQ multiplex PCR; TCRdb's copy has only in-frame clones and leaves some out. Of about 89,000 clones detected, about 78% appear once; the ten largest clones hold around an eighth. Material: peripheral blood. The receptors shown here come from a woman over 75 with acute or convalescent COVID-19.

The chain employs TRBV11-1 and TRBJ2-3; perhaps TRBD2 as D (5 bases). Germline V CDR1 and CDR2: SGHAT, FQDESV (reference sequence). This CDR3 has 16 residues. V lost 5 bases, J lost 3 bases, and 18 bases lay in between. CDR3 DNA: TGTGCCAGCAGCCTCCGAAACGGGATCCTAACAGATACGCAGTATTTT. Amino acids: CASSLRNGILTDTQYF. Drawing the rest from reference TRBV11-1 and TRBJ2-3, the complete variable domain is EAEVAQSPRYKITEKSQAVAFWCDPISGHATLYWYRQILGQGPELLVQFQDESVVDDSQLPKDRFSAERLKGVDSTLKIQPAELGDSAMYLCASSLRNGILTDTQYFGPGTRLTVL.

The chain links TRBV6-6 to TRBJ1-4, with 7 nucleotides matching TRBD1. The germline V gene encodes CDR1 MNHNY and CDR2 SVGAGI (reference sequence). The CDR3 runs 16 residues. The V and J ends lost 7 bases and 2 bases, in that order; junction bases with no gene match: 10. As DNA, the CDR3 is TGTGCCAGCACCCGACCGATAGGGGGCACTAATGAAAAACTGTTTTTT. Its protein product is CASTRPIGGTNEKLFF.